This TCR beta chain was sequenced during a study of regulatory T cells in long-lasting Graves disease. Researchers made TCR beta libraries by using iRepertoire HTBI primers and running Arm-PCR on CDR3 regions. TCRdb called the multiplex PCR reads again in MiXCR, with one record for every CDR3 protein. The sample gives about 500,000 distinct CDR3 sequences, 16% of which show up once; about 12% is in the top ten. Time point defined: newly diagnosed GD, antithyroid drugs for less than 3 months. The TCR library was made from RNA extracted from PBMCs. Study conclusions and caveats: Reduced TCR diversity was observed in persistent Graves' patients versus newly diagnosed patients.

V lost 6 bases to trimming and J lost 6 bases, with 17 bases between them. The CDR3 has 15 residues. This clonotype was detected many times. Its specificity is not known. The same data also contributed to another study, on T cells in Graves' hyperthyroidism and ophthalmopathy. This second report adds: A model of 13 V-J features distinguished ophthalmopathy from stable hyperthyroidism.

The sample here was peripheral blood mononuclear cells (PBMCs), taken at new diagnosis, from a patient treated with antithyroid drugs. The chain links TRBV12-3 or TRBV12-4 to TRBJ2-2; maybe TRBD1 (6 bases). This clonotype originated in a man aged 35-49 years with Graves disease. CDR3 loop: CASSSGQIGSGELFF. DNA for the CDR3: TGTGCCAGCAGCTCCGGACAGATCGGTTCCGGGGAGCTGTTTTTT.